The rows below give T cell receptor beta chains drawn from one sample of a study of blood T cell repertoires in COVID-19. Some clones are missing from TCRdb's copy, which holds only in-frame ones; the method was immunoSEQ multiplex PCR. The table lists about 44,000 clones, roughly 90% of them singletons. The sample comprised peripheral blood. The receptors originated from a woman of 80 years or more in a cohort sampled during active or convalescent COVID-19. CDR3s include the opening cysteine and the closing phenylalanine or tryptophan. A D gene is named only where the DNA matches it firmly. Where a row states a size, it is once, few, many or the class of an expanded clone; other rows omit it.

CDR3 protein: CASSQVASISGNTIYF; CDR3 DNA: TGTGCCAGCAGCCAAGTCGCATCTATCTCTGGAAACACCATATATTTT; clone size: NA; D gene: NA; J gene: TRBJ1-3; V gene: TRBV3-1/TRBV3-2
CDR3 protein: CASREQAGGKTEAFF; CDR3 DNA: TGCGCCAGCAGGGAACAGGCGGGGGGCAAAACTGAAGCTTTCTTT; clone size: NA; D gene: NA; J gene: TRBJ1-1; V gene: TRBV5-1
CDR3 protein: CSVVAPGVGTGELFF; CDR3 DNA: TGCAGCGTCGTGGCTCCGGGAGTAGGCACCGGGGAGCTGTTTTTT; clone size: NA; D gene: NA; J gene: TRBJ2-2; V gene: TRBV29-1
CDR3 protein: CANIGGSSGNTIYF; CDR3 DNA: TGTGCCAACATAGGGGGAAGCTCTGGAAACACCATATATTTT; clone size: NA; D gene: NA; J gene: TRBJ1-3; V gene: TRBV5-8
CDR3 protein: CASSVAGGSYNEQFF; CDR3 DNA: TGTGCCAGCAGCGTAGCGGGGGGCTCCTACAATGAGCAGTTCTTC; clone size: NA; D gene: TRBD2; J gene: TRBJ2-1; V gene: TRBV9
CDR3 protein: CASGSRGYEQYF; CDR3 DNA: TGTGCTAGTGGTAGCAGGGGCTACGAGCAGTACTTC; clone size: NA; D gene: NA; J gene: TRBJ2-7; V gene: TRBV12-5
CDR3 protein: CASSAWRESNEQFF; CDR3 DNA: TGTGCCAGCAGTGCGTGGCGGGAGTCCAATGAGCAGTTCTTC; clone size: NA; D gene: TRBD2; J gene: TRBJ2-1; V gene: TRBV6-6
CDR3 protein: CSASLSPGNTEAFF; CDR3 DNA: TGCAGTGCTAGTCTTTCTCCAGGGAACACTGAAGCTTTCTTT; clone size: NA; D gene: NA; J gene: TRBJ1-1; V gene: TRBV20-1
CDR3 protein: CASSTRRLEAGYEQYF; CDR3 DNA: TGTGCCAGTAGTACCAGACGACTAGAGGCTGGATACGAGCAGTACTTC; clone size: NA; D gene: NA; J gene: TRBJ2-7; V gene: TRBV19
CDR3 protein: CASSRTGEYGYTF; CDR3 DNA: TGTGCCAGCAGTCGGACAGGGGAATATGGCTACACCTTC; clone size: few; D gene: TRBD1; J gene: TRBJ1-2; V gene: TRBV2
CDR3 protein: CASSFKGTRREKLFF; CDR3 DNA: TGTGCCAGCAGTTTTAAGGGCACTCGGAGGGAAAAACTGTTTTTT; clone size: NA; D gene: NA; J gene: TRBJ1-4; V gene: TRBV27
CDR3 protein: CASSPTGQGLYSNQPQHF; CDR3 DNA: TGTGCCAGCTCTCCAACTGGGCAGGGATTATATAGCAATCAGCCCCAGCATTTT; clone size: NA; D gene: NA; J gene: TRBJ1-5; V gene: TRBV18
CDR3 protein: CASHPGTGGEKLFF; CDR3 DNA: TGTGCCAGTCATCCTGGGACGGGGGGTGAAAAACTGTTTTTT; clone size: NA; D gene: NA; J gene: TRBJ1-4; V gene: TRBV2
CDR3 protein: CASSYSAGVSNNEQFF; CDR3 DNA: TGTGCCAGCAGTTACTCGGCAGGGGTTTCAAACAATGAGCAGTTCTTC; clone size: NA; D gene: NA; J gene: TRBJ2-1; V gene: TRBV6-5
CDR3 protein: CASSTVVYEQYF; CDR3 DNA: TGTGCCAGCAGCACAGTGGTTTACGAGCAGTACTTC; clone size: few; D gene: NA; J gene: TRBJ2-7; V gene: TRBV7-9
CDR3 protein: CASSLWIGSGYNEQFF; CDR3 DNA: TGTGCCAGCAGCTTATGGATCGGTTCGGGCTACAATGAGCAGTTCTTC; clone size: NA; D gene: NA; J gene: TRBJ2-1; V gene: TRBV7-9
CDR3 protein: CASSDVAGGSYEQYF; CDR3 DNA: TGTGCCAGCAGTGACGTAGCGGGCGGATCCTACGAGCAGTACTTC; clone size: NA; D gene: TRBD2; J gene: TRBJ2-7; V gene: TRBV6-2/TRBV6-3
CDR3 protein: CASSSISREETQYF; CDR3 DNA: TGTGCCAGCAGTTCGATTTCTCGTGAGGAGACCCAGTACTTC; clone size: NA; D gene: NA; J gene: TRBJ2-5; V gene: TRBV7-8
CDR3 protein: CASSPLAGLPPQYF; CDR3 DNA: TGCGCCAGCAGCCCTCTAGCGGGACTGCCCCCGCAGTATTTT; clone size: NA; D gene: TRBD2; J gene: TRBJ2-3; V gene: TRBV4-1
CDR3 protein: CASSQEGGRGQGYTF; CDR3 DNA: TGTGCCAGCAGCCAAGAAGGTGGTAGGGGGCAAGGCTACACCTTC; clone size: NA; D gene: TRBD1; J gene: TRBJ1-2; V gene: TRBV3-1/TRBV3-2
CDR3 protein: CATSDSRTGASKNEQFF; CDR3 DNA: TGTGCCACCAGTGATTCTAGGACAGGGGCATCAAAAAATGAGCAGTTCTTC; clone size: NA; D gene: TRBD1; J gene: TRBJ2-1; V gene: TRBV24-1
CDR3 protein: CSAIDRRNTEAFF; CDR3 DNA: TGCAGTGCTATTGACAGGCGGAACACTGAAGCTTTCTTT; clone size: few; D gene: NA; J gene: TRBJ1-1; V gene: TRBV20-1
CDR3 protein: CAWSVWGRGSSDTQYF; CDR3 DNA: TGTGCCTGGAGTGTATGGGGTCGCGGGAGCTCAGATACGCAGTATTTT; clone size: few; D gene: TRBD2; J gene: TRBJ2-3; V gene: TRBV30
CDR3 protein: CASSFRVNTEAFF; CDR3 DNA: TGTGCCAGCAGCTTCCGGGTGAACACTGAAGCTTTCTTT; clone size: NA; D gene: NA; J gene: TRBJ1-1; V gene: TRBV7-2
CDR3 protein: CASSEWAGSPLHF; CDR3 DNA: TGTGCCAGCAGTGAATGGGCGGGTTCACCCCTCCACTTT; clone size: NA; D gene: NA; J gene: TRBJ1-6; V gene: TRBV2
CDR3 protein: CASSLYVRDTDTQYF; CDR3 DNA: TGTGCCAGCAGCTTATACGTCAGGGATACAGATACGCAGTATTTT; clone size: NA; D gene: NA; J gene: TRBJ2-3; V gene: TRBV7-2
CDR3 protein: CASSLIGSGGSGEQFF; CDR3 DNA: TGTGCCAGCAGCTTGATCGGGTCAGGGGGGTCAGGTGAGCAGTTCTTC; clone size: NA; D gene: NA; J gene: TRBJ2-1; V gene: TRBV7-6
CDR3 protein: CASSRDRARGETQYF; CDR3 DNA: TGCGCCAGCAGCCGGGACAGGGCGCGCGGGGAGACCCAGTACTTC; clone size: once; D gene: TRBD1; J gene: TRBJ2-5; V gene: TRBV5-1
CDR3 protein: CASTPRDSVRESGYTF; CDR3 DNA: TGTGCCAGTACCCCCCGGGACAGCGTCCGAGAGAGTGGCTACACCTTC; clone size: NA; D gene: TRBD1; J gene: TRBJ1-2; V gene: TRBV19
CDR3 protein: CASSPTSGLANLRHFF; CDR3 DNA: TGCGCCAGCAGCCCCACCTCGGGACTAGCGAACCTCAGACACTTCTTC; clone size: NA; D gene: TRBD2; J gene: TRBJ2-1; V gene: TRBV5-1
CDR3 protein: CASSPAGTRFYEQYF; CDR3 DNA: TGTGCCAGCAGCCCCGCCGGGACTAGGTTCTACGAGCAGTACTTC; clone size: NA; D gene: TRBD2; J gene: TRBJ2-7; V gene: TRBV5-6
CDR3 protein: CASSQDRQGGGEQYF; CDR3 DNA: TGTGCCAGCAGCCAAGACCGGCAGGGAGGGGGGGAGCAGTACTTC; clone size: NA; D gene: NA; J gene: TRBJ2-7; V gene: TRBV3-1/TRBV3-2